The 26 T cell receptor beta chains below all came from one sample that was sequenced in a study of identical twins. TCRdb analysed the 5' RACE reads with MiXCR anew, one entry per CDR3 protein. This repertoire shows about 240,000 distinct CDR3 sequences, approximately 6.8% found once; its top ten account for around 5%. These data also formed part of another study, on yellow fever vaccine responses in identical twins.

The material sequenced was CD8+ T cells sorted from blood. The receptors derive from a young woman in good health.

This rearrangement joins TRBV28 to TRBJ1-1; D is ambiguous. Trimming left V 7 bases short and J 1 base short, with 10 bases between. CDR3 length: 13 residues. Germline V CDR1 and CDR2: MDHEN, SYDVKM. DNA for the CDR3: TGTGCCAGCACCCGGAGGCCGAACACTGAAGCTTTCTTT. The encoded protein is CASTRRPNTEAFF.

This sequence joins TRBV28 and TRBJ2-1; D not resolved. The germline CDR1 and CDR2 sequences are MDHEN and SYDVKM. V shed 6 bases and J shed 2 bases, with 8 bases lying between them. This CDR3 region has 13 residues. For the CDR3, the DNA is TGTGCCAGCAGAGGACGGACCTACAATGAGCAGTTCTTC. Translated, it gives CASRGRTYNEQFF.

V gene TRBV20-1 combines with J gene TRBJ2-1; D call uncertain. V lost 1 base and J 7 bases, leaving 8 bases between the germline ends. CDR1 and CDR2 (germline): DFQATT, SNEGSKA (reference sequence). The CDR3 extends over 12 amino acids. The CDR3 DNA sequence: TGCAGTGCTAGAGGAGACCCTAATGAGCAGTTCTTC. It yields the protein CSARGDPNEQFF.

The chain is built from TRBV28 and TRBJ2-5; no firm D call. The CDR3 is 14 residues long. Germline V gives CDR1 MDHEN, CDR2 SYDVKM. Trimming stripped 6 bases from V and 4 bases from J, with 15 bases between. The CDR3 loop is CASSELKEGETQYF. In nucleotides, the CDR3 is TGTGCCAGCAGCGAGCTCAAGGAAGGAGAGACCCAGTACTTC.

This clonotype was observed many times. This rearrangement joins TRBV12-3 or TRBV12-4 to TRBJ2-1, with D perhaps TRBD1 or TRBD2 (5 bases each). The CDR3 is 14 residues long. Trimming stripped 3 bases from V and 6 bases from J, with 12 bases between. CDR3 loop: CASSLGDFTNEQFF. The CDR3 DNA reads TGTGCCAGCAGTTTGGGGGATTTCACCAATGAGCAGTTCTTC.

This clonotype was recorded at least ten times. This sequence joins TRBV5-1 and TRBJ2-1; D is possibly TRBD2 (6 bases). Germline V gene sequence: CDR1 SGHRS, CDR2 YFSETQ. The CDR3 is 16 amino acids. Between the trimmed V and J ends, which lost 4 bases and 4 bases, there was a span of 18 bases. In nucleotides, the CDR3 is TGCGCCAGCAGCCCCCTCGGCGAGCGGGCTTACAATGAGCAGTTCTTC. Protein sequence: CASSPLGERAYNEQFF.

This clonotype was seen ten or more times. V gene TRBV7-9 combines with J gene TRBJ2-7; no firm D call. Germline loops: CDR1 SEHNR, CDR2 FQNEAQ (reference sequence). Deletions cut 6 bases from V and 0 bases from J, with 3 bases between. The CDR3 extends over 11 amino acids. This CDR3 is CASSPSYEQYF. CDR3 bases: TGTGCCAGCAGTCCCTCCTACGAGCAGTACTTC.

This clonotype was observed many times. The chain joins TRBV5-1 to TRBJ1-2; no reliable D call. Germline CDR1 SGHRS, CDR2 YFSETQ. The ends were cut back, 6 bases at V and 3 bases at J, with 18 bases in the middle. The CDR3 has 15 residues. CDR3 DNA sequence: TGCGCCAGCAACAACCCTACTACTGGGGACTATGGCTACACCTTC. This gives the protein CASNNPTTGDYGYTF.

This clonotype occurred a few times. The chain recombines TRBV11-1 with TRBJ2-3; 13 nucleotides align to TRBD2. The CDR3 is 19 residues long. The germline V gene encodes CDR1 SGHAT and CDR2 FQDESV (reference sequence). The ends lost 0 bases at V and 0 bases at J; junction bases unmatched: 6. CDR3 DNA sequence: TGTGCCAGCAGCTTAGCCGCCGGGACTAGCGGGACTAGCACAGATACGCAGTATTTT. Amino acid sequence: CASSLAAGTSGTSTDTQYF.

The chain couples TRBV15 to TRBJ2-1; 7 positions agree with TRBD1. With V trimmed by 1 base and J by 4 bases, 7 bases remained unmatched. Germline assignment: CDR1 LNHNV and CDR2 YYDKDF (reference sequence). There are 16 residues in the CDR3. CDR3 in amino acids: CATSRGKQGSYNEQFF. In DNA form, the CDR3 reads TGTGCCACCAGCAGAGGAAAACAGGGGTCTTACAATGAGCAGTTCTTC. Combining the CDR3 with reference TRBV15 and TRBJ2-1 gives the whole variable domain DAMVIQNPRYQVTQFGKPVTLSCSQTLNHNVMYWYQQKSSQAPKLLFHYYDKDFNNEADTPDNFQSRRPNTSFCFLDIRSPGLGDTAMYLCATSRGKQGSYNEQFFGPGTRLTVL.

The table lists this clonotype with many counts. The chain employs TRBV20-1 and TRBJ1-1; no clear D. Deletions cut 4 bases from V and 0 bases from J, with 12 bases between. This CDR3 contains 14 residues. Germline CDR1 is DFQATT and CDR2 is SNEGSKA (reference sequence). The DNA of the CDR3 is TGCAGTGCTAAGACGGCCTGGGTGAACACTGAAGCTTTCTTT. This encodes CSAKTAWVNTEAFF.

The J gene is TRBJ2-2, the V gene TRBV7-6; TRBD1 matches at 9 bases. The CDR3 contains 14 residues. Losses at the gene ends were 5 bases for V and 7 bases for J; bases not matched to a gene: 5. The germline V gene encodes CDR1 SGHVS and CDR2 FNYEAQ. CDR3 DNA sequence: TGTGCCAGCAGCCCGGACAGGGGCGGCGGGGAGCTGTTTTTT. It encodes CASSPDRGGGELFF. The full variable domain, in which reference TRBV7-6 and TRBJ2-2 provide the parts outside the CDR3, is GAGVSQSPRYKVTKRGQDVALRCDPISGHVSLYWYRQALGQGPEFLTYFNYEAQQDKSGLPNDRFSAERPEGSISTLTIQRTEQRDSAMYRCASSPDRGGGELFFGEGSRLTVL.

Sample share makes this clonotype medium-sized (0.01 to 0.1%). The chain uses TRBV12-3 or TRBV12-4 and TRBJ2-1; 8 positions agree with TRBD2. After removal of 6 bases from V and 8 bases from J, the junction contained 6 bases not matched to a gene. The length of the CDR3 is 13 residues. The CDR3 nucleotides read TGTGCCAGCAGGATAGCGGGACGGGATGAGCAGTTCTTC. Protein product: CASRIAGRDEQFF.

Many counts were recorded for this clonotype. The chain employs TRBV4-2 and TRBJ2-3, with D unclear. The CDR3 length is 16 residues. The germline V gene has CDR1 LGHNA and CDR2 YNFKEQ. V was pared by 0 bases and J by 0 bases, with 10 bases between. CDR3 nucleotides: TGTGCCAGCAGCCAAGATAAAGGGTTTAGCACAGATACGCAGTATTTT. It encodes CASSQDKGFSTDTQYF.

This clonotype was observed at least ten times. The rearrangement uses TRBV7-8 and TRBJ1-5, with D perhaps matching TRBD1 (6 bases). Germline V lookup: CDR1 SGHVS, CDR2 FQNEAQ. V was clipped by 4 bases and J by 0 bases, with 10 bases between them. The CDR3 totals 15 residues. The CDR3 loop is CASSWTEDSNQPQHF. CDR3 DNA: TGTGCCAGCAGCTGGACAGAAGATAGCAATCAGCCCCAGCATTTT.

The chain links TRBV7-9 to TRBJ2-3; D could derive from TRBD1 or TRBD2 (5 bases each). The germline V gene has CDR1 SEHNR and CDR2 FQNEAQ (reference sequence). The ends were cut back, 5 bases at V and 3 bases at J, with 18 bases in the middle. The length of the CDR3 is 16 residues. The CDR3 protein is CASSKKQEARTDTQYF. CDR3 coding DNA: TGTGCCAGCAGCAAAAAACAGGAGGCGCGGACAGATACGCAGTATTTT.

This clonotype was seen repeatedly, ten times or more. DNA for the CDR3: TGTGCCAGCAGCAAGACAGGGGTCAATGAGCAGTTCTTC. Protein sequence: CASSKTGVNEQFF. The chain joins TRBV12-3 or TRBV12-4 to TRBJ2-1, with 8 bases that match TRBD1. The CDR3 length is 13 residues. Trimming removed 6 bases from V and 6 bases from J; junction bases left unmatched: 4.

CDR3 protein: CASSWTSGRDTDTQYF. DNA of the CDR3: TGCGCCAGCAGCTGGACTAGCGGGAGAGATACAGATACGCAGTATTTT. The chain has TRBV5-1 and TRBJ2-3; 13 nucleotides agree with TRBD2. CDR3 length equals 16 residues. The germline CDR1 and CDR2 sequences are SGHRS and YFSETQ. Trimming removed 3 bases from V and 3 bases from J; junction bases left unmatched: 4. Based on the CDR3 plus reference TRBV5-1 and TRBJ2-3, the full variable domain is KAGVTQTPRYLIKTRGQQVTLSCSPISGHRSVSWYQQTPGQGLQFLFEYFSETQRNKGNFPGRFSGRQFSNSRSEMNVSTLELGDSALYLCASSWTSGRDTDTQYFGPGTRLTVL.

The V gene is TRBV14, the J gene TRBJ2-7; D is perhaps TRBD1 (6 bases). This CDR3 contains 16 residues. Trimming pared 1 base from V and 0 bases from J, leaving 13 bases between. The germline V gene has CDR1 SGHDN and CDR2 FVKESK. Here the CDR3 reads CASSQAWQGRSYEQYF. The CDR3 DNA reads TGTGCCAGCAGCCAAGCTTGGCAGGGGCGCTCCTACGAGCAGTACTTC. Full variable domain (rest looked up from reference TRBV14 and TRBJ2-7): EAGVTQFPSHSVIEKGQTVTLRCDPISGHDNLYWYRRVMGKEIKFLLHFVKESKQDESGMPNNRFLAERTGGTYSTLKVQPAELEDSGVYFCASSQAWQGRSYEQYFGPGTRLTVT.

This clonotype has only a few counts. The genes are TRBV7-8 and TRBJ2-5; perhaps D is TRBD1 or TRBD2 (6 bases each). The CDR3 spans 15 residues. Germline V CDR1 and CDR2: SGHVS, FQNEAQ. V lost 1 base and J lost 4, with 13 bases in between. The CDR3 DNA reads TGTGCCAGCAGCTTAGATGGGGGGCGAGGAGAGACCCAGTACTTC. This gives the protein CASSLDGGRGETQYF. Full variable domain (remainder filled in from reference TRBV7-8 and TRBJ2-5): GAGVSQSPRYKVAKRGQDVALRCDPISGHVSLFWYQQALGQGPEFLTYFQNEAQLDKSGLPSDRFFAERPEGSVSTLKIQRTQQEDSAVYLCASSLDGGRGETQYFGPGTRLLVL.

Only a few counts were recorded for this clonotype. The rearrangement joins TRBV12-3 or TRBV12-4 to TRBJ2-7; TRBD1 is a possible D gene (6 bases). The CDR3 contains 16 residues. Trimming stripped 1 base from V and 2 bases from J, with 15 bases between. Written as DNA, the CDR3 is TGTGCCAGCAGTTTAGGGACAGTTGAAACTCCCTACGAGCAGTACTTC. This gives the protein CASSLGTVETPYEQYF.

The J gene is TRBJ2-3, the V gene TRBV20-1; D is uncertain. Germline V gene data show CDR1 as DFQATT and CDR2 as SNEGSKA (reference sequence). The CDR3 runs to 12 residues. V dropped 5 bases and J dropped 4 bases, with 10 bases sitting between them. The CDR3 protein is CSAPLFPDTQYF. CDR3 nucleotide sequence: TGCAGTGCTCCCCTCTTCCCAGATACGCAGTATTTT.

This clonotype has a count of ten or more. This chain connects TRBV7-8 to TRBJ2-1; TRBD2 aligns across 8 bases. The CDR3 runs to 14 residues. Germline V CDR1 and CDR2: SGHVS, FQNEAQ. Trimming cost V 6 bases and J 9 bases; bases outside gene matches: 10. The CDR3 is CASRSLGGAGEQFF. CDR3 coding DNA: TGTGCCAGCAGGTCGCTCGGGGGGGCTGGTGAGCAGTTCTTC.

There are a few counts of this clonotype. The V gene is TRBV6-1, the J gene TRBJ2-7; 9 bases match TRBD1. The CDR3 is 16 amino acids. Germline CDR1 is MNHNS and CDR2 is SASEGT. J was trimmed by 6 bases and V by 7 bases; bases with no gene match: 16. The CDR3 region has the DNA TGTGCCAGCAATCTGGATCAGGGACAGGGAGATGGCGAGCAGTACTTC. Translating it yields CASNLDQGQGDGEQYF.

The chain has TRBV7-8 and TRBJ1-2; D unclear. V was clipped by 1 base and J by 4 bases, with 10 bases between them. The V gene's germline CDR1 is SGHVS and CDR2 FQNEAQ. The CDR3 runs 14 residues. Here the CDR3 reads CASSLVSGSYGYTF. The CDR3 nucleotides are TGTGCCAGCAGCTTAGTATCGGGCTCCTATGGCTACACCTTC. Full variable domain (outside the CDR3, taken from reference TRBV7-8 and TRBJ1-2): GAGVSQSPRYKVAKRGQDVALRCDPISGHVSLFWYQQALGQGPEFLTYFQNEAQLDKSGLPSDRFFAERPEGSVSTLKIQRTQQEDSAVYLCASSLVSGSYGYTFGSGTRLTVV.

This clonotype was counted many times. The CDR3 protein is CASSGPWGSSYNEQFF. The CDR3 coding sequence is TGTGCCAGCAGCGGTCCCTGGGGGAGCTCCTACAATGAGCAGTTCTTC. The chain uses TRBV7-9 and TRBJ2-1; D assignment may be TRBD1 or TRBD2 (5 bases each). Germline lookup yields CDR1 SEHNR and CDR2 FQNEAQ (reference sequence). The CDR3 is 16 residues long. Trimming cost V 5 bases and J 0 bases, with 14 bases left between them.